The 7 T cell receptor beta chains below come from one sample, sequenced in a study of blood T cell repertoires in COVID-19. Repertoires were generated with immunoSEQ multiplex PCR, while TCRdb's copy carries only in-frame clones and drops some. The sample lists approximately 130,000 clones, about 76% occurring once. Sequencing was performed on peripheral blood. These receptors originate from a woman aged 55-70 years with active or convalescent COVID-19.

The chain joins TRBV5-1 to TRBJ2-7; D is possibly TRBD2 (5 bases). The CDR3 consists of 12 residues. The germline V and J ends were trimmed by 4 bases and 6 bases, with 11 bases remaining between them. Germline V CDR1 and CDR2: SGHRS, YFSETQ. Here the CDR3 DNA reads TGCGCCAGCAGCCCCGGGGAAGGCGAGCAGTACTTC. As protein: CASSPGEGEQYF.

This chain links TRBV7-2 with TRBJ1-6; D is undetermined. This CDR3 spans 14 amino acids. From germline, CDR1 is SGHTA and CDR2 FQGNSA. Trimming removed 3 bases at V and 6 bases at J, with 9 bases between. The CDR3 protein is CASSLETFNSPLHF. CDR3 sequence (DNA): TGTGCCAGCAGCTTGGAGACCTTTAATTCACCCCTCCACTTT.

This clone came up many times. J is TRBJ2-5 and V is TRBV7-2; TRBD2 agrees at 7 bases. Germline V gene data show CDR1 as SGHTA and CDR2 as FQGNSA. CDR3 length equals 13 residues. With 2 bases clipped from V and 5 bases from J, the junction kept 2 bases outside the gene matches. CDR3 sequence: CASSLRGGETQYF. For the CDR3, the DNA is TGTGCCAGCAGCTTACGGGGAGGGGAGACCCAGTACTTC.

V gene TRBV10-3 combines with J gene TRBJ1-2; D uncertain. The CDR3 runs to 15 residues. V was trimmed by 3 bases and J by 8 bases, leaving 19 bases between them. Germline CDR1 is ENHRY and CDR2 is SYGVKD. CDR3 nucleotides: TGTGCCATCAGTGATAATTTTGGGCTGAGGAGGGGCTACACCTTC. Translated, it gives CAISDNFGLRRGYTF.

V usage is TRBV7-9 and J usage is TRBJ2-7; 9 bases fit TRBD1. The CDR3 is 18 residues long. V lost 5 bases, J lost 4 bases, and 18 bases stayed unmatched. Germline assignment: CDR1 SEHNR and CDR2 FQNEAQ (reference sequence). The CDR3 region has the DNA TGTGCCAGCAGCAGCCCCCTCCACAGGGGGCCAGGTAGTTACGAGCAGTACTTC. Translating it yields CASSSPLHRGPGSYEQYF.

This CDR3 is CASSEAARGAYEQYV. CDR3 nucleotide sequence: TGTGCCAGCAGTGAGGCAGCCAGGGGGGCCTACGAGCAGTACGTC. The V and J genes are TRBV2 and TRBJ2-7; D perhaps matches TRBD1 (7 bases). CDR1 SNHLY and CDR2 FYNNEI come from the germline V gene. The CDR3 extends over 15 amino acids. The germline V and J ends were trimmed by 3 bases and 2 bases, with 14 bases remaining between them.

The chain couples TRBV19 to TRBJ1-2; the match to TRBD1 covers 7 bases. CDR3 length: 15 residues. Unmatched junction bases numbered 9, after V lost 4 bases and J lost 4 bases. Germline CDR1 reads LNHDA; CDR2 reads SQIVND (reference sequence). The chain's CDR3 is CASSTTGALAYGYTF. Written as DNA, the CDR3 is TGTGCCAGTAGTACTACAGGGGCGCTCGCCTATGGCTACACCTTC.